This is a list of T cell receptor beta chains from one sample in a study of T cells in localized non-small cell lung cancer. Clones were read by immunoSEQ multiplex PCR, and TCRdb kept only the in-frame ones, dropping some. The sample records 20,000 to 25,000 clones, 75% to 90% being singletons. This specimen consisted of peripheral blood, obtained before any cancer treatment. The receptors were sampled from a female donor at least 60 years old with stage I lung adenocarcinoma. Each CDR3 is given with its conserved first and last residue. A D gene is named only where the DNA matches it firmly. Clone size is not always given. Where it is, it says once, few, many or a class for expanded clones.

v_call	d_call	j_call	clone_size	cdr3_nt	cdr3_aa
TRBV6-6	-	TRBJ1-1	-	TGTGCCAGCAGCGGACCGGCTGAAGCTTTCTTT	CASSGPAEAFF
TRBV7-9	TRBD1	TRBJ2-5	-	TGTGCCAGCAGCTTAACAGGGGGCGGAACGGAGACCCAGTACTTC	CASSLTGGGTETQYF
TRBV7-2	-	TRBJ1-1	-	TGTGCCAGCAGCTTACGGAGGGGGGCAGGAACTGAAGCTTTCTTT	CASSLRRGAGTEAFF
TRBV7-2	TRBD1	TRBJ2-1	-	TGTGCCAGCAGCTTAGTTGGAACAGGGGCTAGGAGTGAGCAGTTCTTC	CASSLVGTGARSEQFF
TRBV5-6	TRBD1	TRBJ1-3	-	TGTGCCAGCAGCTGGGGGACAGGGGTCACTGGAAACACCATATATTTT	CASSWGTGVTGNTIYF
TRBV18	-	TRBJ1-1	-	TGTGCCAGCTCTCTCAAGACGGGCACTGAAGCTTTCTTT	CASSLKTGTEAFF
TRBV6-6	TRBD2	TRBJ2-1	-	TGTGCCAGCAGTTCCCCCGGGGGGAGCTCCTACAATGAGCAGTTCTTC	CASSSPGGSSYNEQFF
TRBV9	TRBD1	TRBJ2-5	once	TGTGCCAGCAGCGACCAGACAGGGGTGGGAGAGACCCAGTACTTC	CASSDQTGVGETQYF
TRBV5-8	-	TRBJ2-4	-	TGTGCCAGCAGCTCCAAGGACAGAACCTTAGCCAAAAACATTCAGTACTTC	CASSSKDRTLAKNIQYF
TRBV9	-	TRBJ1-2	-	TGTGCCAGCAGCGTAGACCCCTTAACCGGGCTCACAATCGATGGCTACACCTTC	CASSVDPLTGLTIDGYTF
TRBV5-5	TRBD1	TRBJ2-2	-	TGTGCCAGCAGCTTGCGGGGGACAGGGAACACCGGGGAGCTGTTTTTT	CASSLRGTGNTGELFF
TRBV7-3	TRBD2	TRBJ2-1	-	TGTGCCAGCAGCTCCCGGACTAGCGGGGCATACAATGAGCAGTTCTTC	CASSSRTSGAYNEQFF
TRBV5-1	-	TRBJ1-2	-	TGCGCCAGCAGCTTGGTTCTAGGGCCGGCACCAGGCTACACCTTC	CASSLVLGPAPGYTF
TRBV5-1	TRBD2	TRBJ2-5	-	TGCGCCAGCAGCTGGGGGAGCGGGGGGGCGTCAGAGACCCAGTACTTC	CASSWGSGGASETQYF
TRBV6-1	TRBD1	TRBJ2-7	-	TGTGCCAGCAGTCTACAGGGGGAATCCTACGAGCAGTACTTC	CASSLQGESYEQYF
TRBV18	-	TRBJ2-7	-	TGTGCCAGCTCTGCCACTCGGGACTCTTACGAGCAGTACTTC	CASSATRDSYEQYF